These 31 T cell receptor beta chains originate from one sample sequenced in a study of shared clonotypes between healthy human individuals. TCRdb's copy holds only in-frame clones and misses some; the assay was immunoSEQ multiplex PCR. The sample includes roughly 520,000 clones, about 96% of them seen just once. Sequenced sample: naive CD4+ T cells sorted from blood. This sample's subset: CD45RA+ positively selected. The receptor set was obtained from a woman aged 25 to 45 in good health.

The gene calls are TRBV5-4 and TRBJ2-7; D perhaps matches TRBD2 (5 bases). This CDR3 is built from 14 residues. The germline gives CDR1 SGHNT, CDR2 YYREEE (reference sequence). The V gene lost 3 bases and the J gene lost 4 bases, with 14 bases spanning the gap. This CDR3 is CASSSPGKRYEQYF. The CDR3 DNA sequence: TGTGCCAGCAGCTCCCCGGGAAAGAGATACGAGCAGTACTTC. Using reference TRBV5-4 and TRBJ2-7 for the parts outside the CDR3, the full variable domain is ETGVTQSPTHLIKTRGQQVTLRCSSQSGHNTVSWYQQALGQGPQFIFQYYREEENGRGNFPPRFSGLQFPNYSSELNVNALELDDSALYLCASSSPGKRYEQYFGPGTRLTVT.

This chain links TRBV28 with TRBJ2-1, with D uncertain. Germline loops: CDR1 MDHEN, CDR2 SYDVKM. With 2 bases removed from V and 2 bases from J, the gap between germline ends came to 10 bases. The length of the CDR3 is 15 residues. CDR3 sequence reads: CASSLPSPPYNEQFF. CDR3 nucleotides: TGTGCCAGCAGTTTACCTAGTCCTCCCTACAATGAGCAGTTCTTC.

This rearrangement joins TRBV1 to TRBJ2-6. TRBV1 is annotated as a pseudogene. The CDR3 length is 13 residues. The CDR3 bases are TGCACCAGCAGCAAAAGTCGGGCCAACGTCCTGACTTTC. Translation gives CTSSKSRANVLTF.

The V call is TRBV7-2, the J call TRBJ2-1; D might be TRBD2 (7 bases). The CDR3 has 16 residues. Germline V gene sequence: CDR1 SGHTA, CDR2 FQGNSA. The V end was cut by 0 bases, the J end by 0 bases, with 9 bases between. CDR3 nucleotide sequence: TGTGCCAGCAGCTTAGCGCGGGGGCGCTCCTACAATGAGCAGTTCTTC. Its protein product is CASSLARGRSYNEQFF.

This clone showed up just once. This chain joins TRBV10-2 and TRBJ1-3, with no clear D. Germline V gene data show CDR1 as WSHSY and CDR2 as SAAADI. The CDR3 spans 13 residues. Trimming took 7 bases from V and 0 from J, leaving 7 bases between them. The CDR3 loop reads CASKAGSGNTIYF. The CDR3 DNA follows: TGCGCCAGCAAGGCCGGCTCTGGAAACACCATATATTTT.

This clone was found once. This rearrangement joins TRBV19 to TRBJ2-7; the D call may be TRBD1 or TRBD2 (5 bases each). Looked up from germline, CDR1 is LNHDA and CDR2 is SQIVND (reference sequence). CDR3 length: 14 amino acids. The germline V and J ends were trimmed by 6 bases and 0 bases, with 12 bases remaining between them. CDR3 sequence reads: CASRSPGTSYEQYF. In DNA, the CDR3 is TGTGCCAGTAGATCACCAGGGACCTCCTACGAGCAGTACTTC.

The gene calls are TRBV5-5 and TRBJ2-2; D is ambiguous. The CDR3 has 11 residues. Germline V gene data show CDR1 as SGHKS and CDR2 as YYEKEE (reference sequence). V was trimmed by 4 bases and J by 6 bases, leaving 4 bases between them. The CDR3 sequence is CASSQPGELFF. CDR3 nucleotide sequence: TGTGCCAGCAGCCAGCCCGGGGAGCTGTTTTTT. Full variable domain (rest looked up from reference TRBV5-5 and TRBJ2-2): DAGVTQSPTHLIKTRGQQVTLRCSPISGHKSVSWYQQVLGQGPQFIFQYYEKEERGRGNFPDRFSARQFPNYSSELNVNALLLGDSALYLCASSQPGELFFGEGSRLTVL.

This chain uses TRBV18 with TRBJ1-1; no reliable D call. V lost 3 bases, J lost 1 base, and 12 bases lay in between. The CDR3 has 15 amino acids. Germline CDR1 is KGHSH and CDR2 is LQKENI. CDR3 protein: CASSPDMNKNTEAFF. For the CDR3, the DNA is TGTGCCAGCTCACCTGACATGAACAAGAACACTGAAGCTTTCTTT.

The rearrangement links TRBV14 to TRBJ2-7; 7 bases are shared with TRBD2. Trimming cost V 4 bases and J 4 bases; bases outside gene matches: 7. Germline-derived CDR1 and CDR2 are SGHDN and FVKESK. CDR3 length equals 14 residues. The CDR3 region has the DNA TGTGCCAGCAGCCGGGGCGGGAGAAAATACGAGCAGTACTTC. It is translated as CASSRGGRKYEQYF.

This clone was seen just once. The genes are TRBV2 and TRBJ1-2; 7 positions agree with TRBD1. Germline V lookup: CDR1 SNHLY, CDR2 FYNNEI. The CDR3 is made up of 16 amino acids. V trimming: 2 bases; J trimming: 0 bases; junction bases outside the gene matches: 6. The CDR3 DNA reads as TGTGCCAGCAGTGAAAACAGGGGAAGCGCTAACTATGGCTACACCTTC. This gives the protein CASSENRGSANYGYTF.

The J gene is TRBJ1-5, the V gene TRBV6-1; D is unclear. CDR3 length equals 13 residues. Germline V gene data show CDR1 as MNHNS and CDR2 as SASEGT. V was shortened by 7 bases and J by 2 bases, with 9 bases between the two germline ends. Written as DNA, the CDR3 is TGTGCCAGCATTCCTTTGGGCAATCAGCCCCAGCATTTT. Amino acid sequence: CASIPLGNQPQHF.

A single count supports this clone. This rearrangement joins TRBV13 to TRBJ2-1; possibly TRBD1 or TRBD2 for D (6 bases each). V was clipped by 4 bases and J by 8 bases, with 24 bases between them. Germline values: CDR1 PRHDT, CDR2 FYEKMQ (reference sequence). This CDR3 has 17 amino acids. The CDR3 nucleotides are TGTGCCAGCAGCTCTACCTGGGGGGCGGCACCTTTGCATGAGCAGTTCTTC. Protein sequence: CASSSTWGAAPLHEQFF. Looking up the rest from reference TRBV13 and TRBJ2-1 gives the full variable domain: AAGVIQSPRHLIKEKRETATLKCYPIPRHDTVYWYQQGPGQDPQFLISFYEKMQSDKGSIPDRFSAQQFSDYHSELNMSSLELGDSALYFCASSSTWGAAPLHEQFFGPGTRLTVL.

As DNA, the CDR3 is TGTGCCAGTAGTGCTCGTGCAGCGGGATCCTACGAGCAGTACTTC. Translated: CASSARAAGSYEQYF. The chain uses TRBV19 and TRBJ2-7, with 7 bases matching TRBD2. This CDR3 has 15 amino acids. The trim removed 5 bases at V and 1 base at J, leaving 8 bases unmatched. Germline CDR1 is LNHDA and CDR2 is SQIVND (reference sequence).

The chain employs TRBV7-6 and TRBJ2-2, with 9 bases aligning to TRBD2. This CDR3 is built from 17 residues. Germline CDR1 and CDR2: SGHVS and FNYEAQ. Losses at the gene ends were 0 bases for V and 6 bases for J; bases not matched to a gene: 8. The CDR3 spells CASSLAPVAGAAGELFF. In nucleotides, the CDR3 is TGTGCCAGCAGCTTAGCACCGGTAGCGGGAGCGGCCGGGGAGCTGTTTTTT.

This chain connects TRBV5-4 to TRBJ1-2; D is possibly TRBD1 (6 bases). Trimming took 0 bases from V and 5 from J, leaving 14 bases between them. Germline V gene lookup returns CDR1 SGHNT and CDR2 YYREEE (reference sequence). CDR3 length equals 15 residues. In DNA, the CDR3 is TGTGCCAGCAGCTTGGCGCAGGGGCGCCGATATGGCTACACCTTC. This sequence encodes CASSLAQGRRYGYTF. Together with reference TRBV5-4 and TRBJ1-2, the CDR3 gives the full variable domain: ETGVTQSPTHLIKTRGQQVTLRCSSQSGHNTVSWYQQALGQGPQFIFQYYREEENGRGNFPPRFSGLQFPNYSSELNVNALELDDSALYLCASSLAQGRRYGYTFGSGTRLTVV.

J is TRBJ2-1 and V is TRBV29-1, with 9 bases aligning to TRBD2. Per the germline V gene, CDR1 is SQVTM and CDR2 is ANQGSEA. This CDR3 spans 14 amino acids. Trimming cost V 2 bases and J 1 base; bases outside gene matches: 0. The CDR3 sequence: CSVESGGSYNEQFF. CDR3 sequence (DNA): TGCAGCGTTGAAAGCGGGGGGTCCTACAATGAGCAGTTCTTC.

The V call is TRBV11-3, the J call TRBJ2-2, with 8 bases identical to TRBD2. V dropped 2 bases and J dropped 4; count of bases not matched to a gene: 9. Germline loops: CDR1 SGHNT, CDR2 YENEEA. The CDR3 runs 17 residues. In DNA, the CDR3 is TGTGCCAGCAGCTTACGCAGGGCGGGAGGACCCACCGGGGAGCTGTTTTTT. It encodes CASSLRRAGGPTGELFF.

The chain is built from TRBV6-6 and TRBJ2-5, with D maybe TRBD1 (7 bases). CDR3 length equals 14 residues. The germline CDR1 and CDR2 sequences are MNHNY and SVGAGI (reference sequence). Trimming cost V 4 bases and J 3 bases, with 12 bases left between them. CDR3 coding DNA: TGTGCCAGCAGTTTTCAGGGGGGTGAAGAGACCCAGTACTTC. Translating it yields CASSFQGGEETQYF.

V is TRBV30 and J is TRBJ2-4, with 8 bases aligning to TRBD2. Losses at the gene ends were 2 bases for V and 4 bases for J; bases not matched to a gene: 10. The CDR3 length is 16 residues. Germline-derived CDR1 and CDR2 are GTSNPN and SVGIG (reference sequence). CDR3 loop: CAWSLGIAGIKNIQYF. The DNA of the CDR3 is TGTGCCTGGAGTCTCGGAATAGCGGGGATTAAAAACATTCAGTACTTC. The full variable domain, with the rest looked up from reference TRBV30 and TRBJ2-4, is SQTIHQWPATLVQPVGSPLSLECTVEGTSNPNLYWYRQAAGRGLQLLFYSVGIGQISSEVPQNLSASRPQDRQFILSSKKLLLSDSGFYLCAWSLGIAGIKNIQYFGAGTRLSVL.

The rearrangement joins TRBV28 to TRBJ2-2; 9 positions agree with TRBD1. Losses at the gene ends were 8 bases for V and 6 bases for J; bases not matched to a gene: 16. The CDR3 extends over 17 amino acids. CDR1 MDHEN and CDR2 SYDVKM come from the germline V gene. The CDR3 DNA sequence: TGTGCCAGCCTTAGTTGGCCGACAGGGGGAAAGTCCGGGGAGCTGTTTTTT. Protein sequence: CASLSWPTGGKSGELFF.

The rearrangement links TRBV6-1 to TRBJ1-4, with TRBD1 matching over 9 bases. CDR1 and CDR2 from the germline V gene are MNHNS and SASEGT. V lost 4 bases to trimming and J lost 11 bases; unmatched junction nucleotides: 5. The CDR3 runs to 13 residues. CDR3 residues: CASSGTGDEKLFF. The CDR3 nucleotides read TGTGCCAGCAGTGGGACAGGGGACGAGAAACTGTTTTTT.

V and J are TRBV28 and TRBJ1-5; D remains unclear. V was trimmed by 7 bases and J by 2 bases, leaving 6 bases between them. The CDR3 extends over 12 amino acids. Germline CDR1 and CDR2: MDHEN and SYDVKM. The CDR3 region has the DNA TGTGCCAGCATGTGGGGCAATCAGCCCCAGCATTTT. Its translation is CASMWGNQPQHF.

The chain recombines TRBV5-1 with TRBJ1-2, with D possibly matching TRBD1 (5 bases). The V gene's germline CDR1 is SGHRS and CDR2 YFSETQ. V lost 4 bases and J lost 7, with 14 bases in between. This CDR3 spans 13 amino acids. For the CDR3, the DNA is TGCGCCAGCAGCCCCTTAGGGGTACGTGGCTACACCTTC. This sequence encodes CASSPLGVRGYTF.

The rearrangement links TRBV28 to TRBJ2-7; a weak D match, TRBD1 (6 bases). The CDR3 contains 14 residues. V lost 3 bases to trimming and J lost 0 bases, with 9 bases between them. Germline V gene sequence: CDR1 MDHEN, CDR2 SYDVKM. The CDR3 DNA reads as TGTGCCAGCAGTTTTTGGGACACCTCCTACGAGCAGTACTTC. It is translated as CASSFWDTSYEQYF. Combining the CDR3 with reference TRBV28 and TRBJ2-7 gives the whole variable domain DVKVTQSSRYLVKRTGEKVFLECVQDMDHENMFWYRQDPGLGLRLIYFSYDVKMKEKGDIPEGYSVSREKKERFSLILESASTNQTSMYLCASSFWDTSYEQYFGPGTRLTVT.

V gene TRBV7-9 combines with J gene TRBJ1-2; D call uncertain. The CDR3 spans 14 residues. Germline lookup yields CDR1 SEHNR and CDR2 FQNEAQ (reference sequence). Trimming shortened V by 0 bases and J by 2 bases, and 7 bases separated the two germline ends. This chain's CDR3 is CASSLAGGNYGYTF. In DNA form, the CDR3 reads TGTGCCAGCAGCTTAGCGGGCGGGAACTATGGCTACACCTTC. The whole variable domain, remainder taken from reference TRBV7-9 and TRBJ1-2, is DTGVSQNPRHKITKRGQNVTFRCDPISEHNRLYWYRQTLGQGPEFLTYFQNEAQLEKSRLLSDRFSAERPKGSFSTLEIQRTEQGDSAMYLCASSLAGGNYGYTFGSGTRLTVV.

The chain links TRBV28 to TRBJ1-6; D might be TRBD1 (5 bases). The CDR3 is made up of 15 amino acids. Germline V CDR1 and CDR2: MDHEN, SYDVKM. Trimming took 5 bases from V and 0 from J, leaving 8 bases between them. DNA of the CDR3: TGTGCCAGCAGTCCAGGGAGCTCCTATAATTCACCCCTCCACTTT. Translating gives CASSPGSSYNSPLHF.

The rearrangement joins TRBV14 to TRBJ2-5; D is possibly TRBD1 (5 bases). The CDR3 covers 15 residues. CDR1 and CDR2 from the germline V gene are SGHDN and FVKESK. V dropped 0 bases and J dropped 1 base, with 9 bases sitting between them. The CDR3: CASSQDSGFQETQYF. The CDR3 DNA reads TGTGCCAGCAGCCAAGATTCAGGGTTCCAAGAGACCCAGTACTTC. The variable domain in full, completed from reference TRBV14 and TRBJ2-5, reads EAGVTQFPSHSVIEKGQTVTLRCDPISGHDNLYWYRRVMGKEIKFLLHFVKESKQDESGMPNNRFLAERTGGTYSTLKVQPAELEDSGVYFCASSQDSGFQETQYFGPGTRLLVL.

V gene TRBV5-1 combines with J gene TRBJ2-7; 12 bases fit TRBD2. CDR1 and CDR2 from the germline V gene are SGHRS and YFSETQ. This CDR3 comprises 17 residues. The junction had 8 bases not matched to a gene; V was cut back by 4 bases and J by 0 bases. The CDR3 DNA reads as TGCGCCAGCAGCAGACCATCGACTAGCGGGAGCTCCTACGAGCAGTACTTC. Amino acids: CASSRPSTSGSSYEQYF.

The chain employs TRBV11-2 and TRBJ2-7; TRBD2 matches 8 bases. The CDR3 has 13 residues. Germline assignment: CDR1 SGHAT and CDR2 FQNNGV. V dropped 10 bases and J dropped 6; count of bases not matched to a gene: 11. CDR3 coding DNA: TGTGCCACCCGACTAGCGCGTGTCTCCGAGCAGTACTTC. Translating gives CATRLARVSEQYF.

This clone was counted once. This CDR3 is CASSLLRGEAEAFF. In nucleotides, the CDR3 is TGCGCCAGCAGCTTGCTACGGGGGGAAGCTGAAGCTTTCTTT. The V and J genes are TRBV5-1 and TRBJ1-1; TRBD1 might be the D (5 bases). This CDR3 is built from 14 residues. Trimming stripped 1 base from V and 6 bases from J, with 13 bases between. Germline loops: CDR1 SGHRS, CDR2 YFSETQ.

CDR3 nucleotides: TGTGCCAGCTCACCACCGAGCCCCGCGGGAGGACGAGAGACCCAGTACTTC. It yields the protein CASSPPSPAGGRETQYF. The chain combines TRBV18 with TRBJ2-5; TRBD2 aligns across 8 bases. Germline V gene data show CDR1 as KGHSH and CDR2 as LQKENI. This CDR3 comprises 17 residues. The ends lost 0 bases at V and 4 bases at J; junction bases unmatched: 10. Supplemented by reference TRBV18 and TRBJ2-5, the full variable domain reads NAGVMQNPRHLVRRRGQEARLRCSPMKGHSHVYWYRQLPEEGLKFMVYLQKENIIDESGMPKERFSAEFPKEGPSILRIQQVVRGDSAAYFCASSPPSPAGGRETQYFGPGTRLLVL.